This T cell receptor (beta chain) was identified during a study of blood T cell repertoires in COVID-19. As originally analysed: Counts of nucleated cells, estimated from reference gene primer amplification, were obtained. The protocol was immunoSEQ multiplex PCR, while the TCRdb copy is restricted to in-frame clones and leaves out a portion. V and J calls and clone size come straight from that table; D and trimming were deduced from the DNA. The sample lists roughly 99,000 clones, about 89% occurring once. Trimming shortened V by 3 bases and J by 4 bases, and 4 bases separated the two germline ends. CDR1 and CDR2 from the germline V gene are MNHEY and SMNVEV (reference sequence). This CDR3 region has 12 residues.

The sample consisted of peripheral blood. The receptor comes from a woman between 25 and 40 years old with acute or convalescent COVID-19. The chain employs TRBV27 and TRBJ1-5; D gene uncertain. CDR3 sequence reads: CASSFLNQPQHF. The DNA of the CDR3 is TGTGCCAGCAGTTTCCTTAATCAGCCCCAGCATTTT.